Below, 17 T cell receptor beta chains from the same sample are listed, as sequenced in a study of blood T cell repertoires in COVID-19. The table came from immunoSEQ multiplex PCR; TCRdb's copy has only in-frame clones and leaves some out. In the table there are a few hundred thousand clones, around nine tenths of which are singletons. Sequenced: PBMCs or T cells enriched from blood (not recorded which). The receptors were sampled from a man aged 25-45 years who had recovered from COVID-19.

J is TRBJ1-1 and V is TRBV19; 7 bases line up with TRBD1. The V and J ends lost 7 bases and 0 bases, in that order; junction bases with no gene match: 11. Germline CDR1 is LNHDA and CDR2 is SQIVND (reference sequence). The CDR3 contains 16 residues. CDR3 in DNA: TGTGCCAGTAAAAGGGACAGACAGATAATGAACACTGAAGCTTTCTTT. This encodes CASKRDRQIMNTEAFF. Supplemented by reference TRBV19 and TRBJ1-1, the full variable domain reads DGGITQSPKYLFRKEGQNVTLSCEQNLNHDAMYWYRQDPGQGLRLIYYSQIVNDFQKGDIAEGYSVSREKKESFPLTVTSAQKNPTAFYLCASKRDRQIMNTEAFFGQGTRLTVV.

This sequence joins TRBV3-1 (or the pseudogene TRBV3-2) and TRBJ2-3; D is perhaps TRBD2 (6 bases). V was cut by 1 base and J by 3 bases, with 14 bases left in between. The germline V gene encodes CDR1 LGHDT and CDR2 YNNKEL (reference sequence). The CDR3 totals 16 residues. DNA of the CDR3: TGTGCCAGCAGCCAAGGTTGGAGGGCGGGGACAGATACGCAGTATTTT. Translated: CASSQGWRAGTDTQYF.

The V and J genes are TRBV4-1 and TRBJ1-4; 8 nucleotides match TRBD1. V was clipped by 6 bases and J by 7 bases; unmatched bases: 10. The CDR3 length is 15 residues. In germline, CDR1 is MGHRA, CDR2 YSYEKL. CDR3 in amino acids: CASSPDRGGAEKLFF. The CDR3 DNA sequence: TGCGCCAGCAGTCCCGACAGGGGAGGAGCTGAAAAACTGTTTTTT.

This chain connects TRBV5-1 to TRBJ1-1; D perhaps matches TRBD1 (5 bases). The germline gives CDR1 SGHRS, CDR2 YFSETQ. The CDR3 has 14 amino acids. V was cut by 4 bases and J by 3 bases, with 13 bases left in between. DNA of the CDR3: TGCGCCAGCAGCCACATCCTGACAGACACTGAAGCTTTCTTT. Translation gives CASSHILTDTEAFF. Complete variable domain (other parts from reference TRBV5-1 and TRBJ1-1): KAGVTQTPRYLIKTRGQQVTLSCSPISGHRSVSWYQQTPGQGLQFLFEYFSETQRNKGNFPGRFSGRQFSNSRSEMNVSTLELGDSALYLCASSHILTDTEAFFGQGTRLTVV.

The chain joins TRBV28 to TRBJ2-2; 8 nucleotides agree with TRBD2. The CDR3 runs to 18 residues. Germline V gene sequence: CDR1 MDHEN, CDR2 SYDVKM. Trimming removed 5 bases from V and 2 bases from J; junction bases left unmatched: 13. Here the CDR3 DNA reads TGTGCCAGCAGTCCCCCCCCACGGGCGGGGGGTAACACCGGGGAGCTGTTTTTT. Protein sequence: CASSPPPRAGGNTGELFF. Complete variable domain (other parts from reference TRBV28 and TRBJ2-2): DVKVTQSSRYLVKRTGEKVFLECVQDMDHENMFWYRQDPGLGLRLIYFSYDVKMKEKGDIPEGYSVSREKKERFSLILESASTNQTSMYLCASSPPPRAGGNTGELFFGEGSRLTVL.

The CDR3 loop reads CASSFQAGVTDTQYF. CDR3 coding DNA: TGTGCCAGCAGCTTTCAAGCGGGCGTCACAGATACGCAGTATTTT. The chain uses TRBV5-6 and TRBJ2-3; D may be TRBD2 (6 bases). This CDR3 region has 15 residues. Between the trimmed V and J ends, which lost 2 bases and 2 bases, there was a span of 12 bases. Germline assignment: CDR1 SGHDT and CDR2 YYEEEE.

The CDR3 reads CASSLRPAYGYTF. In DNA form, the CDR3 reads TGTGCCAGCAGTTTGAGGCCAGCTTATGGCTACACCTTC. The chain links TRBV28 to TRBJ1-2, with no clear D. Germline assignment: CDR1 MDHEN and CDR2 SYDVKM. This CDR3 is built from 13 residues. V lost 3 bases and J lost 5, with 10 bases in between.

The chain carries TRBV6-1 and TRBJ1-2; 8 nucleotides line up with TRBD1. J lost 5 bases, V lost 3 bases, and 5 bases had no gene match. Germline V gene data show CDR1 as MNHNS and CDR2 as SASEGT. CDR3 length: 14 residues. This CDR3 reads CASSETGTGYGYTF. The CDR3, as DNA: TGTGCCAGCAGTGAGACCGGGACAGGTTATGGCTACACCTTC.

This rearrangement joins TRBV5-4 to TRBJ2-5, with D hard to call. This CDR3 is built from 14 residues. Germline values: CDR1 SGHNT, CDR2 YYREEE (reference sequence). With 2 bases removed from V and 0 bases from J, the gap between germline ends came to 8 bases. The CDR3 DNA sequence: TGTGCCAGCAGCTTAAACCAGAACCAAGAGACCCAGTACTTC. Translation gives CASSLNQNQETQYF.

The gene calls are TRBV7-2 and TRBJ2-1; 9 bases are a match to TRBD2. CDR1 is SGHTA and CDR2 is FQGNSA in the germline V gene. This CDR3 spans 16 amino acids. The V gene end was trimmed by 2 bases and the J gene end by 7 bases; junction bases not matched to a gene: 9. The chain's CDR3 is CASSLSRGGAGNEQFF. CDR3 nucleotides: TGTGCCAGCAGCTTATCCCGCGGGGGGGCAGGGAATGAGCAGTTCTTC.

This clone appeared once. The DNA for the CDR3 is TGTGCCATCAGTGAGGCCGGGACTAGCGGTCGGGGCCCCGGGGAGCTGTTTTTT. Translation gives CAISEAGTSGRGPGELFF. V and J are TRBV10-3 and TRBJ2-2, with 11 nucleotides matching TRBD2. J gave up 6 bases and V 2 bases, and 11 bases lay outside the gene matches. This CDR3 spans 18 amino acids. Germline V lookup: CDR1 ENHRY, CDR2 SYGVKD.

The chain carries TRBV5-5 and TRBJ1-6; D is possibly TRBD1 (6 bases). This CDR3 contains 17 residues. Germline CDR1 SGHKS, CDR2 YYEKEE (reference sequence). Trimming left V 3 bases short and J 9 bases short, with 22 bases between. CDR3 sequence (DNA): TGTGCCAGCAGCTCATTGGGACAAACAGGGTTAGGTTCACCCCTCCACTTT. This codes for CASSSLGQTGLGSPLHF.

This clone was counted between two and nine times. This rearrangement joins TRBV18 to TRBJ2-1; 10 bases are a match to TRBD2. Germline CDR1 KGHSH, CDR2 LQKENI. This CDR3 spans 22 amino acids. The V gene end was trimmed by 0 bases and the J gene end by 7 bases; junction bases not matched to a gene: 24. CDR3 nucleotide sequence: TGTGCCAGCTCACCACCGGGCCGGACTAGCGGCCTCGGGCTGGGAGTTTTTAATGAGCAGTTCTTC. Encoded protein: CASSPPGRTSGLGLGVFNEQFF.

The table lists this clone with a few counts. The genes are TRBV6-1 and TRBJ2-3; D unclear. Trimming left V 5 bases short and J 4 bases short, with 13 bases between. This CDR3 is built from 14 residues. In germline, CDR1 is MNHNS, CDR2 SASEGT. The CDR3 region is CASSPNSMPDTQYF. CDR3 nucleotides: TGTGCCAGCAGTCCTAATAGCATGCCAGATACGCAGTATTTT.

The chain recombines TRBV5-1 with TRBJ1-5; possible D gene TRBD1, 5 bases. V gave up 4 bases and J gave up 5 bases, with 10 bases separating them. The germline V gene encodes CDR1 SGHRS and CDR2 YFSETQ. The CDR3 covers 13 residues. The CDR3 sequence: CASSPGLDQPQHF. In DNA, the CDR3 is TGCGCCAGCAGCCCGGGACTTGATCAGCCCCAGCATTTT.

The J gene is TRBJ1-4, the V gene TRBV9; D unclear. Germline CDR1 reads SGDLS; CDR2 reads YYNGEE. This CDR3 has 15 residues. The V end was cut by 2 bases, the J end by 0 bases, with 8 bases between. The CDR3 here is CASSVSLTTNEKLFF. The CDR3 DNA reads as TGTGCCAGCAGCGTTTCCCTAACAACTAATGAAAAACTGTTTTTT.

The chain is built from TRBV5-6 and TRBJ1-6; TRBD1 aligns across 7 bases. The V segment lost 2 bases and the J segment 5 bases; nucleotides outside the gene matches: 1. Germline CDR1 reads SGHDT; CDR2 reads YYEEEE. This CDR3 is 14 amino acids long. CDR3 coding DNA: TGTGCCAGCAGCTTAGGGACAGATAATTCACCCCTCCACTTT. Translating it yields CASSLGTDNSPLHF.